This is a list of T cell receptor beta chains from one sample in a study of CD8 T cells in Susac syndrome. Using its own MiXCR run on the immunoSEQ multiplex PCR reads, TCRdb lists one record per CDR3 protein. The sample yields 180,000 or so distinct CDR3 sequences, over 85% seen once. The specimen sequenced was CD4+ T cells from PBMCs. All receptors derive from a human donor in good health. CDR3s include the opening cysteine and the closing phenylalanine or tryptophan. The D gene is left open where the match is weak. Only part of the rows carry a size: once, few, many, or a class if the clone is expanded.

v_call,clone_size,j_call,d_call,cdr3_nt,cdr3_aa
TRBV4-3,.,TRBJ1-2,.,TGCGCCAGCAGCCAAGATAGCCTCTTAGGTCGCTATGGCTACACCTTC,CASSQDSLLGRYGYTF
TRBV20-1,.,TRBJ2-2,.,TGCAGTGCTAGAGGGGGTTCCATCCCAGGGGAGCTGTTTTTT,CSARGGSIPGELFF
TRBV29-1,.,TRBJ1-5,.,TGCAGGCCTGAAGGGCAGTTAAATCAGCCCCAGCATTTT,CRPEGQLNQPQHF
TRBV27,.,TRBJ2-7,.,TGTGCCAGCAGTTGGGCAGGATCCTACGAGCAGTACTTC,CASSWAGSYEQYF
TRBV20-1,.,TRBJ2-1,.,TGCAGTGCGAAGATTAACTACAATGAGCAGTTCTTC,CSAKINYNEQFF
TRBV20-1,.,TRBJ1-2,TRBD1,TGCAGTGCTAGAGATTCCGGGACAGGGGGCTATGGCTACACCTTC,CSARDSGTGGYGYTF
TRBV12-3/TRBV12-4,.,TRBJ1-6,.,TGTGCCAGCAGCCACAATGACGGGGGCTCACCCCTCCACTTT,CASSHNDGGSPLHF
TRBV9,.,TRBJ2-7,.,TGTGCCAGCAGCGTAGGCCTAGCGCCGGGATACGAGCAGTACTTC,CASSVGLAPGYEQYF
TRBV11-2,.,TRBJ2-4,TRBD2,TGTGCCAGCAGCCAAGGCCAGGGAGGGAACATTCAGTACTTC,CASSQGQGGNIQYF
TRBV3-1,.,TRBJ2-6,.,TGTGCCAGCAGCTCCTGGCGGGAAACCGGGGCCAACGTCCTGACTTTC,CASSSWRETGANVLTF
TRBV6-2/TRBV6-3,.,TRBJ1-6,TRBD1,TGTGCCAGCAGTCCAACAGGGGCTCGCAATTCACCCCTCCACTTT,CASSPTGARNSPLHF
TRBV2,.,TRBJ1-5,.,TGTGCCAGCAGTCCGACAGTCCATCAGCCCCAGCATTTT,CASSPTVHQPQHF
TRBV4-1,.,TRBJ2-7,.,TGCGCCAGCAGCCCCACACTAGGCTACGAGCAGTACTTC,CASSPTLGYEQYF
TRBV28,.,TRBJ2-7,.,TGTGCCAGCAGTTTCCGCTACGAGCAGTACTTC,CASSFRYEQYF
TRBV30,.,TRBJ2-7,TRBD2,TGTGCCTGGAGTATGGGACTAGCGGCACGGCCGTACTTC,CAWSMGLAARPYF
TRBV19,.,TRBJ1-5,TRBD1,TGTGCCAGTAGGCTCGGACAGGGAGGCAATCAGCCCCAGCATTTT,CASRLGQGGNQPQHF
TRBV4-1,.,TRBJ2-1,TRBD1,TGCGCCAGCAGCCACCCTCCGGGACAGTCTAGAAATGAGCAGTTCTTC,CASSHPPGQSRNEQFF
TRBV29-1,.,TRBJ2-5,.,TGCAGCGTTGAAGGGGACGGCCAAGAGACCCAGTACTTC,CSVEGDGQETQYF
TRBV9,few,TRBJ2-3,TRBD1,TGTGCCAGCAGCTCCGGGACAGGTAGCACAGATACGCAGTATTTT,CASSSGTGSTDTQYF
TRBV3-1,.,TRBJ1-5,.,TGTGCCAGCAGCCAAGCAGGGAACGGGCAGCCCCAGCATTTT,CASSQAGNGQPQHF
TRBV27,.,TRBJ2-5,.,TGTGCCAGCAGTCTCAAGACAGGCCGGAAAGAGACCCAGTACTTC,CASSLKTGRKETQYF
TRBV6-2/TRBV6-3,.,TRBJ2-7,.,TGTGCCAGCAGTTACTCCCCAACCTACGAGCAGTACTTC,CASSYSPTYEQYF
TRBV29-1,.,TRBJ2-5,TRBD2,TGCAGCGTTGGAGCGGGGGCGATCCAAGAGACCCAGTACTTC,CSVGAGAIQETQYF
TRBV20-1,.,TRBJ2-3,TRBD2,TGCAGTGCCCACCCTAGCGGGGGCTACACAGATACGCAGTATTTT,CSAHPSGGYTDTQYF
TRBV15,.,TRBJ2-7,TRBD1,TGTGCCACCAGCAGAGATTTGTACAGGGGTAACGAGCAGTACTTC,CATSRDLYRGNEQYF
TRBV11-1,.,TRBJ1-5,.,TGTGCCAGCAGCAAGGAGATCGATCAGCCCCAGCATTTT,CASSKEIDQPQHF
TRBV7-2,.,TRBJ1-2,.,TGTGCCAGCAGCGAAAGAAGTGCGTACTATGGCTACACCTTC,CASSERSAYYGYTF
TRBV3-1,.,TRBJ2-2,.,TGTGCCAGCAGCCAAGTTCAGCACACCGGGGAGCTGTTTTTT,CASSQVQHTGELFF
TRBV7-9,.,TRBJ1-1,.,TGTGCCAGCAGCTTAGACGGGGGAAGCACTGAAGCTTTCTTT,CASSLDGGSTEAFF
TRBV7-2,.,TRBJ2-4,.,TGTGCCAGCAGCGCCCTCGGAGCAGGGCACAAAAACATTCAGTACTTC,CASSALGAGHKNIQYF
TRBV5-1,.,TRBJ2-5,.,TGCGCCAGCAGCGATTTCCCACAGGGTAGCGAGACCCAGTACTTC,CASSDFPQGSETQYF
TRBV20-1,.,TRBJ2-7,TRBD2,TGCAGTGCGGCCCCTAGCGGGAGCTACGAGCAGTACTTC,CSAAPSGSYEQYF
TRBV29-1,.,TRBJ1-5,.,TGCAGCGTTGTTGCGTTCGCGCAAGGAGACAGACTAAATCAGCCCCAGCATTTT,CSVVAFAQGDRLNQPQHF
TRBV28,.,TRBJ2-4,.,TGTGCCAGCACAGGGGTAAACATTCAGTACTTC,CASTGVNIQYF
TRBV20-1,.,TRBJ1-4,.,TGCAGTGCAACGGACAGTGACGAAAAACTGTTTTTT,CSATDSDEKLFF
TRBV30,once,TRBJ1-4,TRBD1,TGTGCCTGGAGTAAGGGACAGGGATTAACTGAAAAACTGTTTTTT,CAWSKGQGLTEKLFF
TRBV7-2,.,TRBJ2-1,TRBD2,TGTGCCAGCAGCGCGACTAGCGGGGTCTATGAGCAGTTCTTC,CASSATSGVYEQFF
TRBV9,.,TRBJ2-6,.,TGTGCCAGCAGCCTTCAATCTCTCTACAGGGGAGGTTCCGGGGCCAACGTCCTGACTTTC,CASSLQSLYRGGSGANVLTF
TRBV9,.,TRBJ2-3,.,TGTGCCAGCAGCGTAGGGCTAGTGAGCACAGATACGCAGTATTTT,CASSVGLVSTDTQYF
TRBV12-3/TRBV12-4,.,TRBJ1-6,.,TGTGCCAGCAGTTTAGGGGACCCCGGGGCCCTCCACTTT,CASSLGDPGALHF
TRBV7-9,.,TRBJ2-1,.,TGTGCCAGCAGCCAAGAGGACGGGGGGCGGAATGAGCAGTTCTTC,CASSQEDGGRNEQFF
TRBV2,.,TRBJ2-5,TRBD1,TGTGCCAGCAGCATCCCAGGGGGCCAAGAGACCCAGTACTTC,CASSIPGGQETQYF
TRBV5-1,.,TRBJ2-6,.,TGCGCCAGCAGCTTCGCAAGGTCCCGTGGGGCCAACGTCCTGACTTTC,CASSFARSRGANVLTF
TRBV7-2,.,TRBJ2-7,.,TGTGCCAGCAGCTTAGACAGCTCGCGCTCCTACGAGCAGTACTTC,CASSLDSSRSYEQYF
TRBV4-3,once,TRBJ2-1,.,TGCGCCAGCAGCCTATCCACCGGGCCTCCGGATGAGCAGTTCTTC,CASSLSTGPPDEQFF
TRBV23-1,.,TRBJ2-1,.,TGCGCCAGCAGTCAATCTGTGAGGGGCAAGTTCTTC,CASSQSVRGKFF
TRBV7-9,once,TRBJ1-2,.,TGTGCCAGCAGCTTAGCGGCAGGCAACTATGGCTACACCTTC,CASSLAAGNYGYTF
TRBV28,.,TRBJ2-5,.,TGTGCCAGCAGTTTAGGTGGCACCCTCCAAGAGACCCAGTACTTC,CASSLGGTLQETQYF
TRBV20-1,once,TRBJ2-1,.,TGCAGTGATGCCCGGGGGCCTAACAATGAGCAGTTCTTC,CSDARGPNNEQFF
TRBV6-5,once,TRBJ2-7,.,TGTGCCAGCAGTTCCACTGCGAGCTCCTACGAGCAGTACTTC,CASSSTASSYEQYF
TRBV7-2,.,TRBJ1-5,TRBD1,TGTGCCAGCAGCACACAGGGGTCCCCTCAGCCCCAGCATTTT,CASSTQGSPQPQHF
TRBV29-1,.,TRBJ2-1,.,TGCAGCTTAAGACCGGGACAAACATTCAATGAGCAGTTCTTC,CSLRPGQTFNEQFF
TRBV10-3,.,TRBJ2-7,TRBD1,TGTGCCATCAGTCCACCCCCGGGACAGGGGATCTACGAGCAGTACTTC,CAISPPPGQGIYEQYF
TRBV9,.,TRBJ2-5,.,TGTGCCAGCAGCGCCGGACTCGGAGGAGGGGGGCTCCAAGAGACCCAGTACTTC,CASSAGLGGGGLQETQYF
TRBV7-9,.,TRBJ1-1,.,TGTGCCAGCACCGTGATCAAGAACACTGAAGCTTTCTTT,CASTVIKNTEAFF
TRBV21-1,.,TRBJ1-1,.,TGTGCCAGCAGCGCCTTCCACGGCACTGAAGCTTTCTTT,CASSAFHGTEAFF
TRBV29-1,.,TRBJ1-2,TRBD1,TGCAGCGTAGGGGGCGCGAATGGTGGCTACACCTTC,CSVGGANGGYTF